Shown below are 9 T cell receptor beta chains from a single sample sequenced in a study of T cell responses to AZD1222 COVID-19 vaccine. Repertoires were generated with immunoSEQ multiplex PCR, while TCRdb's copy carries only in-frame clones and drops some. Among approximately 88,000 clones listed, 92% were seen once. This sample comprised peripheral blood, obtained on day 0 of AZD1222 vaccination. The receptors derive from an adult in good health.

The rearrangement uses TRBV24-1 and TRBJ2-1; tentative D call: TRBD2 (5 bases). The CDR3 covers 15 residues. Trimming took 5 bases from V and 6 from J, leaving 16 bases between them. Germline values: CDR1 KGHDR, CDR2 SFDVKD. The CDR3 spells CATSGAAGRGNEQFF. The CDR3 DNA follows: TGTGCCACCAGTGGGGCAGCCGGTCGGGGCAATGAGCAGTTCTTC.

The chain employs TRBV7-2 and TRBJ2-1; no firm D call. V was trimmed by 2 bases and J by 7 bases, leaving 3 bases between them. Germline CDR1 and CDR2: SGHTA and FQGNSA. This CDR3 has 11 amino acids. CDR3 bases: TGTGCCAGCAGCTTAAGAAATGAGCAGTTCTTC. Translating it yields CASSLRNEQFF.

The V gene is TRBV27, the J gene TRBJ2-5, with 10 bases that match TRBD2. V gave up 4 bases and J gave up 4 bases; unmatched junction bases: 12. In germline, CDR1 is MNHEY, CDR2 SMNVEV (reference sequence). The CDR3 is 17 amino acids. CDR3 DNA sequence: TGTGCCAGCAGTTCGCCCGGGACTAGCGCCCATGGAGAGACCCAGTACTTC. This encodes CASSSPGTSAHGETQYF.

The CDR3 reads CASSPTGSDYGYTF. Here the CDR3 DNA reads TGTGCCAGCTCACCAACAGGGTCGGACTATGGCTACACCTTC. The rearrangement uses TRBV18 and TRBJ1-2; D may be TRBD1 (6 bases). V was clipped by 2 bases and J by 3 bases, with 10 bases between them. The CDR3 is 14 amino acids. In germline, CDR1 is KGHSH, CDR2 LQKENI. The complete variable domain, with remaining parts taken from reference TRBV18 and TRBJ1-2, reads NAGVMQNPRHLVRRRGQEARLRCSPMKGHSHVYWYRQLPEEGLKFMVYLQKENIIDESGMPKERFSAEFPKEGPSILRIQQVVRGDSAAYFCASSPTGSDYGYTFGSGTRLTVV.

The genes are TRBV28 and TRBJ2-1; 10 bases agree with TRBD2. CDR3 size: 18 residues. Germline V gene sequence: CDR1 MDHEN, CDR2 SYDVKM. V was clipped by 7 bases and J by 9 bases; unmatched bases: 21. The CDR3 DNA reads as TGTGCCAGCACCTCCAGGTCGCTAGCGGGAGACGGGGGAAGTGAGCAGTTCTTC. It translates to CASTSRSLAGDGGSEQFF.

The CDR3 region has the DNA TGTGCCAGCAGCTTACTGGGTATCGCGGAGACCCAGTACTTC. Its protein product is CASSLLGIAETQYF. V is TRBV7-9 and J is TRBJ2-5, with D unresolved. This CDR3 spans 14 amino acids. V was shortened by 2 bases and J by 5 bases, with 12 bases between the two germline ends. Germline V gives CDR1 SEHNR, CDR2 FQNEAQ (reference sequence).

This chain connects TRBV11-1 to TRBJ2-4, with D maybe TRBD2 (5 bases). The CDR3 covers 14 residues. V lost 3 bases to trimming and J lost 2 bases, with 8 bases between them. Germline CDR1 SGHAT, CDR2 FQDESV (reference sequence). Here the CDR3 DNA reads TGTGCCAGCAGCTTGTTAGCGTCCAAAAACATTCAGTACTTC. Translating it yields CASSLLASKNIQYF.

The V gene is TRBV6-5, the J gene TRBJ1-5; TRBD1 matches at 12 bases. The J segment lost 3 bases and the V segment lost 11 bases, leaving 5 bases of the junction unmatched. Germline V gene data show CDR1 as MNHEY and CDR2 as SVGAGI. The CDR3 has 14 amino acids. The CDR3 bases are TGTGCCTGCCGGGACAGGGGGCCCAATCAGCCCCAGCATTTT. Amino acid sequence: CACRDRGPNQPQHF.

Remarks on this clone: This sample also contains other DNA sequences that code for the same CDR3. V usage is TRBV28 and J usage is TRBJ1-2; 9 nucleotides agree with TRBD1. Germline V gives CDR1 MDHEN, CDR2 SYDVKM. J was trimmed by 2 bases and V by 5 bases; bases with no gene match: 6. The CDR3 covers 15 residues. The CDR3 coding sequence is TGTGCCAGCAGTAGCCCGGGACAGGGCAACTATGGCTACACCTTC. It encodes CASSSPGQGNYGYTF.